The clone carrying this T cell receptor (beta chain) was recorded many times. What it recognizes is unknown. Unique molecular identifiers were built into the TCRbeta library. TCRdb itself ran the PCR reads through MiXCR, one entry per CDR3 protein. The profile covers 600,000 to 800,000 distinct CDR3 sequences, with about 12% appearing a single time and 0.79% taken by the ten largest. The sample originates from a study of T-cell reconstitution after alpha-beta-depleted transplantation in children. Study observations and caveats: Newly produced T cells mostly accounted for T-cell counts and diversity one year post-transplant.

The germline V gene encodes CDR1 DFQATT and CDR2 SNEGSKA (reference sequence). The V and J ends lost 3 bases and 1 base respectively, with 12 bases between them. The CDR3 contains 15 residues. This receptor was identified in a girl under 10 years old with congenital amegakaryocytic thrombocytopenia, due to receive a stem cell transplant. This rearrangement joins TRBV20-1 to TRBJ2-2; D possibly corresponds to TRBD2 (5 bases). The starting material was PBMCs, obtained before TCRalphabeta/CD19-depleted stem cell transplant. The DNA for the CDR3 is TGCAGTGCTAGTGGTTCCAGCGGGAACACCGGGGAGCTGTTTTTT. Translated: CSASGSSGNTGELFF.